This T cell receptor beta chain originates from a study of blood T cells in healthy people across ages. Study-level findings and limits: No conclusive comparison of naive versus antigen-experienced cells was possible with unsorted PBMCs. A roughly linear age-dependent decrease characterized TCR beta diversity per million T cells.

For the second PCR, which ran for about 7 to 11 cycles, a sample-barcoded 5' primer and a J-beta primer mix were used. TCRdb fed the 5' RACE reads into MiXCR, producing one record per CDR3 protein. The sample records fewer than 700,000 distinct CDR3 sequences, around 48% being singletons. Comments on this clonotype: The antigen is undetermined.

The CDR3 loop spans 14 amino acids. In germline, CDR1 is SGHDN, CDR2 FVKESK. J was trimmed by 7 bases and V by 5 bases; bases with no gene match: 6. This clonotype was sampled from an older man in good health. The sequencing input was blood. The J gene is TRBJ2-1, the V gene TRBV14; TRBD2 aligns across 9 bases. CDR3 bases: TGTGCCAGCAGCGTCTGGACTAGCGAGAATGAGCAGTTCTTC. This gives the protein CASSVWTSENEQFF.